The TCR beta chain under discussion was sequenced for a study of T cells in tumors after PD-1 blockade. The repertoire was sequenced with immunoSEQ multiplex PCR; TCRdb's copy has only in-frame clones and lacks some. This table has fewer than 5,000 clones, about 72% appearing once. Input was about 616 ng to 6,500 ng of genomic DNA from tumor or blood. The TCR was taken from a human donor with cutaneous squamous cell carcinoma. The sequencing used tumor tissue, collected before anti-PD-1 treatment.

The chain's CDR3 is CASSLYTSTDTQYF. The CDR3 DNA reads as TGCGCCAGCAGCTTGTACACAAGCACAGATACGCAGTATTTT. The rearrangement uses TRBV5-1 and TRBJ2-3; D is ambiguous. The CDR3 runs 14 residues. Trimming removed 1 base at V and 0 bases at J, with 6 bases between. The germline V gene encodes CDR1 SGHRS and CDR2 YFSETQ. Together with reference TRBV5-1 and TRBJ2-3, the CDR3 gives the full variable domain: KAGVTQTPRYLIKTRGQQVTLSCSPISGHRSVSWYQQTPGQGLQFLFEYFSETQRNKGNFPGRFSGRQFSNSRSEMNVSTLELGDSALYLCASSLYTSTDTQYFGPGTRLTVL.